The 4 T cell receptor beta chains below were found in one sample sequenced in a study of PD-L1 blockade in urothelial cancer. TCRdb keeps only in-frame clones here, not all; method: immunoSEQ multiplex PCR. The table lists under 85,000 clones, around 93% of them singletons. This sample's time point: peripheral blood 6 weeks after treatment start. The specimen comprised PBMCs, sampled around atezolizumab (anti-PD-L1) treatment. The receptor source for this set is a woman older than 75 with urothelial cancer.

V and J are TRBV19 and TRBJ2-2; TRBD2 is a possible D gene (5 bases). Trimming removed 3 bases from V and 5 bases from J, with 13 bases in between. This CDR3 contains 15 residues. The germline CDR1 and CDR2 sequences are LNHDA and SQIVND (reference sequence). In nucleotides, the CDR3 is TGTGCCAGTAGTATTTGGGCGGGTCAGACCGGGGAGCTGTTTTTT. Amino acid sequence: CASSIWAGQTGELFF.

V gene TRBV10-2 combines with J gene TRBJ1-3; D ambiguous. The V end was cut by 0 bases, the J end by 0 bases, with 3 bases between. In germline, CDR1 is WSHSY, CDR2 SAAADI. The CDR3 sequence is 14 residues long. The CDR3 sequence: CASSESASGNTIYF. DNA of the CDR3: TGCGCCAGCAGTGAGTCAGCCTCTGGAAACACCATATATTTT.

A single count supports this clone. This chain links TRBV6-1 with TRBJ1-4; D is unclear. The CDR3 consists of 14 residues. Germline lookup yields CDR1 MNHNS and CDR2 SASEGT. V dropped 6 bases and J dropped 2 bases, with 10 bases sitting between them. CDR3 in DNA: TGTGCCAGCAGAAACCCTGCGACTAATGAAAAACTGTTTTTT. Translating it yields CASRNPATNEKLFF.

V and J are TRBV5-1 and TRBJ2-3; a possible D gene is TRBD2 (6 bases). Germline lookup yields CDR1 SGHRS and CDR2 YFSETQ. The CDR3 consists of 15 residues. V was clipped by 0 bases and J by 0 bases, with 8 bases between them. The CDR3 protein is CASSLAGVSTDTQYF. Here the CDR3 DNA reads TGCGCCAGCAGCTTGGCGGGGGTCAGCACAGATACGCAGTATTTT. Full variable domain (rest looked up from reference TRBV5-1 and TRBJ2-3): KAGVTQTPRYLIKTRGQQVTLSCSPISGHRSVSWYQQTPGQGLQFLFEYFSETQRNKGNFPGRFSGRQFSNSRSEMNVSTLELGDSALYLCASSLAGVSTDTQYFGPGTRLTVL.